Given below is one TCR beta chain in context. Its antigen specificity is not known. There are no base qualities to consult, and no much larger clone falls within one base. TCRbeta CDR3 regions were amplified from genomic DNA by means of the immunoSEQ Assay, a bias-controlled multiplex PCR. The authors' pipeline ran thus. Nucleated cell counts per sample were estimated from amplification of reference gene primers within the assay. To quantify the absolute abundance of each unique TCRbeta CDR3 rearrangement, sequence reads were collapsed and filtered. For each sample, productive Simpson clonality was calculated by taking the square root of Simpson's diversity index across productive rearrangements. What TCRdb holds here is the immuneACCESS table cut down to in-frame rearrangements. Part of the clones is not present; checked against another copy, under half of the missing clones reflect an unresolved V gene, and the others are unexplained. The DNA was the basis for D and trimming; V, J and clone size are from that table. The sample table records 90,000 to 130,000 clones; about 88% of these occur just once. 1.1% to 1.5% of the sample rests with the top ten.

Each collaborating institution followed its own protocols to collect whole blood in K2EDTA tubes. For TCRbeta analysis, collaborators shipped samples as frozen whole blood, isolated PBMCs, or DNA extracted from either of those sample types. The germline V gene (reference sequence) supplies CDR1 MNHEY and CDR2 SMNVEV. CDR3 length: 17 amino acids, cysteine to phenylalanine. This entry keeps only the CDR3 DNA: 51 bases, framed from base 1. Trimming takes 0 bases off V and 4 bases off J; junction bases not matched to a gene: 6. This sample stems from a study of blood T cell repertoires in COVID-19 (TCRdb year 2020). Some background on the complete study: Samples covering the acute and convalescent phases of COVID-19 were provided by collaborators in the United States, Italy and Spain. The repertoires were released in a freely available public database intended as a resource for research on the immune response to SARS-CoV-2. The prospective study material was composed of cDNA or gDNA derived from T cells, B-cell-depleted T cells, or PBMCs. The dataset comprised deeply sampled blood TCRbeta repertoires from subjects exposed to, actively infected with, or recovered from COVID-19. Sample metadata almost always included a de-identified subject ID, COVID-19 status, age in years and sex. Samples came from the ongoing ImmuneRACE study (first 160 participants) plus 1,254 subjects from 6 global collaborators. Where HLA class I and class II types were available, the types were taken from metadata supplied by the sample provider, not from assay-based typing.

The investigation overall reported the following: Clinical and demographic metadata were provided uncurated, with the amount varying by source and participant.

Sequencing was done on a sample of peripheral blood. The origin of this receptor is a man aged 40-55 years with acute or convalescent COVID-19. The chain joins TRBV27 to TRBJ1-2, and 12 junction bases match TRBD1. The nucleotides are TGTGCCAGCAGTTTATCTGGGACAGGGGGCGCTGGCTATGGCTACACCTTC. It codes for CASSLSGTGGAGYGYTF.